These T cell receptor beta chains were read from a single sample in a study of response to subunit inactivated influenza vaccine. In TCRdb, the RT-PCR reads were re-called with MiXCR into one record per CDR3 protein. Here the sample spans around 530,000 distinct CDR3 sequences, approximately 12% being singletons. Material: PBMCs from blood, obtained on the day of vaccination. These receptor sequences come from a man aged 45 to 65 who received an inactivated influenza vaccine. CDR3s include the opening cysteine and the closing phenylalanine or tryptophan. The D gene is left open where the match is weak. Expanded clones get a size class; other rows say once, few or many, or leave the size out.

len	j_gene	abundance	v_gene	d_gene	CDR3nt	CDR3aa
15	TRBJ2-1	few	TRBV7-6	TRBD2	TGTGCCAGCAGCTTACGGGAGGGCCGGCTCAATGAGCAGTTCTTC	CASSLREGRLNEQFF
14	TRBJ2-1	-	TRBV11-3	-	TGTGCCAGCAGCCTCCACCGGAACCACAATGAGCAGTTCTTC	CASSLHRNHNEQFF
12	TRBJ1-4	few	TRBV2	-	TGTGCCAGCAGTGAGACTGGCGAAAAACTGTTTTTT	CASSETGEKLFF
17	TRBJ2-2	few	TRBV7-2	-	TGTGCCAGCAGCCCGAGAGACATCCTCCAGGGGACCGGGGAGCTGTTTTTT	CASSPRDILQGTGELFF
18	TRBJ2-1	many	TRBV11-1	-	TGTGCCAGCAGCTTTGCGCGGGCAAATACGTACTCCTACAATGAGCAGTTCTTC	CASSFARANTYSYNEQFF
12	TRBJ1-1	many	TRBV29-1	-	TGCAGCGTTGTCAGGGGGAACACTGAAGCTTTCTTT	CSVVRGNTEAFF
11	TRBJ1-2	few	TRBV28	-	TGTGCCAGCCTGACGGTTTATGGCTACACCTTC	CASLTVYGYTF
13	TRBJ2-7	few	TRBV7-9	-	TGTGCCAGCAGTCCCGGGAGCCCCTACGAGCAGTACTTC	CASSPGSPYEQYF
16	TRBJ2-7	few	TRBV10-3	TRBD1	TGTGCCATCAGGATGGACAGGGGGCTTATCTCCTACGAGCAGTACTTC	CAIRMDRGLISYEQYF
15	TRBJ2-7	many	TRBV5-1	-	TGCGCCAGCAGCTTGAGGGGACAAAGCACCTACGAGCAGTACTTC	CASSLRGQSTYEQYF
14	TRBJ1-2	-	TRBV5-1	-	TGCGCCAGCAGCTTGGACGGGCGCGGTGACGGCTACACCTTC	CASSLDGRGDGYTF
13	TRBJ2-7	-	TRBV5-1	-	TGCGCCAGCAGCCAGGGGATCAACTACGAGCAGTACTTC	CASSQGINYEQYF
14	TRBJ2-3	few	TRBV20-1	TRBD2	TGCAGTGCCCGACTAGCGTATAGCACAGATACGCAGTATTTT	CSARLAYSTDTQYF
15	TRBJ1-6	few	TRBV9	TRBD1	TGTGCCAGCAGCGTCGCGGGACAGGGGGTATCACCCCTCCACTTT	CASSVAGQGVSPLHF
16	TRBJ2-5	-	TRBV25-1	TRBD2	TGTGCCAGCAGTGCCCTACTACTAGCGGCGCAAGAGACCCAGTACTTC	CASSALLLAAQETQYF
17	TRBJ1-3	-	TRBV6-5	-	TGTGCCAGCAGTTACTCGTGGGGCAGAAGCTCTGGAAACACCATATATTTT	CASSYSWGRSSGNTIYF
17	TRBJ2-1	-	TRBV6-2/TRBV6-3	-	TGTGCCAGCAGTTACTCGATATCCCGCCTCTCCTACAATGAGCAGTTCTTC	CASSYSISRLSYNEQFF
14	TRBJ1-1	-	TRBV3-1	-	TGTGCCAGCAGCCTAGGAGGTGCGTTCACTGAAGCTTTCTTT	CASSLGGAFTEAFF
15	TRBJ2-7	-	TRBV4-3	-	TGCGCCAGCAGCCAAGATCTTCTTAGTAACTACGAGCAGTACTTC	CASSQDLLSNYEQYF
16	TRBJ2-2	-	TRBV18	TRBD1	TGTGCCAGCTCACCTCGACAGGGTACGGACACCGGGGAGCTGTTTTTT	CASSPRQGTDTGELFF
13	TRBJ2-5	-	TRBV7-8	-	TGTGCCAGCAGCCTCCATGGGGGAGAGACCCAGTACTTC	CASSLHGGETQYF
15	TRBJ2-3	few	TRBV28	-	TGTGCCAGCAGTCCTAGATTGGGCTCAGGGTTAGCGCAGTATTTT	CASSPRLGSGLAQYF
16	TRBJ1-1	few	TRBV10-3	-	TGTGCCATCAGGAAAACCCTCAGGGGAATGAACACTGAAGCTTTCTTT	CAIRKTLRGMNTEAFF
14	TRBJ1-1	-	TRBV12-3/TRBV12-4	-	TGTGCCAGCAGTTTGAGGATGTTGAACACTGAAGCTTTCTTT	CASSLRMLNTEAFF
13	TRBJ2-2	few	TRBV2	-	TGTGCCAGCAGTGAAATCCGGGGTGGGGAGCTGTTTTTT	CASSEIRGGELFF
17	TRBJ2-2	few	TRBV4-3	-	TGCGCCAGCAGCCAATCCATCCTTTCTGGGAACACCGGGGAGCTGTTTTTT	CASSQSILSGNTGELFF
18	TRBJ1-3	-	TRBV5-1	-	TGCGCCAGCAGCCGAATGCCGCTTTACGGGGCTACTGGAAACACCATATATTTT	CASSRMPLYGATGNTIYF
15	TRBJ2-1	-	TRBV4-1	TRBD1	TGCGCCAGCAGCCAGGGACAGGGGGTAAACAATGAGCAGTTCTTC	CASSQGQGVNNEQFF
13	TRBJ2-2	-	TRBV4-1	-	TGCGCCAGCAGCCAAGGCCTACCGGGGCAGCTGTTTTTT	CASSQGLPGQLFF
10	TRBJ2-5	-	TRBV9	-	TGTGCCAGCAGGGCTGAGACCCAGTACTTC	CASRAETQYF
16	TRBJ2-3	-	TRBV4-1	TRBD2	TGCGCCAGCAGCCAGAATCTAGCGGCTAGCACAGATACGCAGTATTTT	CASSQNLAASTDTQYF
17	TRBJ2-2	few	TRBV6-5	TRBD2	TGTGCCAGCAGTTACCGATCAACTAGCGGGGGTACCGGGGAGCTGTTTTTT	CASSYRSTSGGTGELFF
15	TRBJ2-7	few	TRBV6-2/TRBV6-3	-	TGTGCCAGCAGTTCGCATAGGACAGTACCCTACGAGCAGTACTTC	CASSSHRTVPYEQYF
15	TRBJ2-7	-	TRBV6-2/TRBV6-3	-	TGTGCCAGCAGTTACGACAGAATGCGCCCCTACGAGCAGTACTTC	CASSYDRMRPYEQYF
16	TRBJ2-1	few	TRBV9	TRBD2	TGTGCCAGCAGCGCCAGGTCAGCGGGAGTCTACAATGAGCAGTTCTTC	CASSARSAGVYNEQFF
14	TRBJ2-1	few	TRBV20-1	TRBD2	TGCAGTGAGAGGGGACTAGCCCCCCCCCATGAGCAGTTCTTC	CSERGLAPPHEQFF
15	TRBJ2-3	many	TRBV4-2	-	TGTGCCAGCAGCCAAGTTAGCACTAGCACAGATACGCAGTATTTT	CASSQVSTSTDTQYF
19	TRBJ2-1	many	TRBV5-1	TRBD2	TGCGCCAGCGCGATCCGGGACAGATGGCTAGCGGGGTCCTACAATGAGCAGTTCTTC	CASAIRDRWLAGSYNEQFF
17	TRBJ1-5	-	TRBV7-2	-	TGTGCCAGCAGCTTATCGAGCGGATCTTATAGCAATCAGCCCCAGCATTTT	CASSLSSGSYSNQPQHF
18	TRBJ2-6	-	TRBV5-1	-	TGCGCCAGCAGCTTGGGGGGCCAGAGCAGCTCTGGGGCCAACGTCCTGACTTTC	CASSLGGQSSSGANVLTF
14	TRBJ2-7	-	TRBV6-1	-	TGTGCCAGCAGTACCCGGACAAGCTCCTACGAGCAGTACTTC	CASSTRTSSYEQYF
13	TRBJ1-1	few	TRBV5-1	-	TGCGCCAGCAGCGTTCCCAAGGACACTGAAGCTTTCTTT	CASSVPKDTEAFF
15	TRBJ2-2	-	TRBV9	-	TGTGCCAGCAGCGGCCGAGACAGTCGTACCGGGGAGCTGTTTTTT	CASSGRDSRTGELFF
16	TRBJ2-1	-	TRBV12-3/TRBV12-4	TRBD1	TGTGCCAGCAGTTTATTGGGACAGGGGGCCTACAATGAGCAGTTCTTC	CASSLLGQGAYNEQFF
15	TRBJ1-5	-	TRBV20-1	TRBD1	TGCAGTGCTAACGAACAGGGGAACAGCAATCAGCCCCAGCATTTT	CSANEQGNSNQPQHF
18	TRBJ2-1	few	TRBV9	-	TGTGCCAGCAGCTCACGCAATCTAGACGACGTCTCCTACAATGAGCAGTTCTTC	CASSSRNLDDVSYNEQFF
14	TRBJ1-5	many	TRBV18	-	TGTGCCAGCTCACTCAAGGGGAGCAATCAGCCCCAGCATTTT	CASSLKGSNQPQHF
15	TRBJ2-5	-	TRBV7-8	-	TGTGCCAGCAGCTTAGTGGGGGCGCGTCGGGAGACCCAGTACTTC	CASSLVGARRETQYF
12	TRBJ2-7	-	TRBV12-3/TRBV12-4	-	TGTGCCAGCACCTATAGTCCTTACGAGCAGTACTTC	CASTYSPYEQYF
16	TRBJ2-5	-	TRBV7-2	-	TGTGCCAGCAGCACCCCGACAGGCCAGGGTGGAGAGACCCAGTACTTC	CASSTPTGQGGETQYF
17	TRBJ2-3	-	TRBV20-1	TRBD2	TGCAGTGCTAGAGACTTGAGGACTAGAGGAGGGACAGATACGCAGTATTTT	CSARDLRTRGGTDTQYF
13	TRBJ1-1	-	TRBV6-1	TRBD1	TGTGCCAGCAGTCCCCTCAGGGGGGGAAGGGCTTTCTTT	CASSPLRGGRAFF
17	TRBJ1-2	-	TRBV27	TRBD1	TGTGCCAGCAGTATCACAGGGCGCCAGGGGGAAGCCTATGGCTACACCTTC	CASSITGRQGEAYGYTF
15	TRBJ2-2	-	TRBV12-3/TRBV12-4	-	TGTGCCAGCAGTATTACAGGGCCGAACACCGGGGAGCTGTTTTTT	CASSITGPNTGELFF
13	TRBJ1-1	few	TRBV30	-	TGTGCCTGGAGTCCCGGGGGTCCCATTGAAGCTTTCTTT	CAWSPGGPIEAFF